This T cell receptor beta chain was recorded in a study of blood T cell repertoires in COVID-19. The CDR3 has 15 amino acids. From germline, CDR1 is SNHLY and CDR2 FYNNEI. V was clipped by 6 bases and J by 2 bases; unmatched bases: 10. Produced via immunoSEQ multiplex PCR; TCRdb's table is partial and in-frame only. The table has more than 200,000 clones, around 90% seen once. Specimen: peripheral blood. The chain carries TRBV2 and TRBJ2-7, with 7 bases matching TRBD2. The TCR comes from a human donor in a cohort sampled during active COVID-19. The CDR3 loop is CASRARTSPTYEQYF. Here the CDR3 DNA reads TGTGCCAGCAGGGCTCGGACTAGTCCCACCTACGAGCAGTACTTC.